Listed below are T cell receptor beta chains from one sample, sequenced in a study of identical twins. TCRdb redid the calling of the 5' RACE reads with MiXCR, one entry per CDR3 protein. The sample records 500,000 to 700,000 distinct CDR3 sequences, 7% to 7.5% being singletons. The sample also formed part of further work on yellow fever vaccine responses in identical twins.

What was sequenced was PBMCs. These receptors were collected from a woman younger than 35 in good health. CDR3s include the opening cysteine and the closing phenylalanine or tryptophan. The D gene is left open where the match is weak. Expanded clones are given a class, and other clones once, few, many or no size at all.

V: TRBV7-9
J: TRBJ2-3
D: TRBD1
size: few
DNA: TGTGCCAGCAGCTCCCGGGACAGGGAGCGGTATTTT
CDR3: CASSSRDRERYF

V: TRBV10-3
J: TRBJ2-5
D: NA
size: many
DNA: TGTGCCATCAGTGACTGGGGGTCGGGACAAGAGACCCAGTACTTC
CDR3: CAISDWGSGQETQYF

V: TRBV4-1
J: TRBJ1-5
D: TRBD1
size: few
DNA: TGCGCCAGCAGCCAAGCGGACAGGACTGTCAATCAGCCCCAGCATTTT
CDR3: CASSQADRTVNQPQHF

V: TRBV20-1
J: TRBJ1-6
D: NA
size: few
DNA: TGCAGTGCCCCTACCGGGACAATCTCCGCACCCCTCCACTTT
CDR3: CSAPTGTISAPLHF

V: TRBV6-4
J: TRBJ2-5
D: NA
size: NA
DNA: TGTGCCTGGGCCCAGGGGAGGCCAGAGACCCAGTACTTC
CDR3: CAWAQGRPETQYF

V: TRBV10-3
J: TRBJ2-5
D: NA
size: many
DNA: TGTGCCATAGGAGGGGTGGCGTTTGGAGAGACCCAGTACTTC
CDR3: CAIGGVAFGETQYF

V: TRBV15
J: TRBJ1-5
D: NA
size: many
DNA: TGTGCCACCAGCAGAGCCGGTAATAGCAATCAGCCCCAGCATTTT
CDR3: CATSRAGNSNQPQHF

V: TRBV28
J: TRBJ2-2
D: TRBD1
size: NA
DNA: TGTGCCAGCCTCGCGACAGGGTACTCAGGGGAGCTGTTTTTT
CDR3: CASLATGYSGELFF

V: TRBV9
J: TRBJ2-5
D: TRBD2
size: NA
DNA: TGTGCCAGCAGCCCCCTGATCCGGGGGGGAGTACAAGAGACCCAGTACTTC
CDR3: CASSPLIRGGVQETQYF

V: TRBV2
J: TRBJ2-1
D: TRBD2
size: few
DNA: TGTGCCAGCAGTACTAGCGGGGGGGCCCGCAACAATGAGCAGTTCTTC
CDR3: CASSTSGGARNNEQFF

V: TRBV29-1
J: TRBJ2-1
D: NA
size: NA
DNA: TGCAGCGTTGAAGATAACGAGGGAAAGGCTTCCTACAATGAGCAGTTCTTC
CDR3: CSVEDNEGKASYNEQFF

V: TRBV7-9
J: TRBJ2-5
D: NA
size: few
DNA: TGTGCCAGCAGCTTAGAACGGCGGTTGGCCCAGTACTTC
CDR3: CASSLERRLAQYF

V: TRBV20-1
J: TRBJ1-2
D: TRBD1
size: few
DNA: TGCAGTGCAAGAAGCCGGGACAGGGGGCTTTCTAACTATGGCTACACCTTC
CDR3: CSARSRDRGLSNYGYTF

V: TRBV7-7
J: TRBJ2-3
D: TRBD2
size: NA
DNA: TGTGCCAGCAGCCTAGCGGGACTGGAAGATACGCAGTATTTT
CDR3: CASSLAGLEDTQYF

V: TRBV6-1
J: TRBJ1-6
D: NA
size: few
DNA: TGTGCCAGCGGTGGGGGAAGAATTAATTCACCCCTCCACTTT
CDR3: CASGGGRINSPLHF

V: TRBV20-1
J: TRBJ2-1
D: TRBD1
size: few
DNA: TGCAGTGCCCCCCGACAGGGGGACAATGAGCAGTTCTTC
CDR3: CSAPRQGDNEQFF

V: TRBV3-1
J: TRBJ2-1
D: NA
size: many
DNA: TGTGCCAGCAGCCAACCAAACACTAATGAGCAGTTCTTC
CDR3: CASSQPNTNEQFF

V: TRBV4-1
J: TRBJ2-2
D: NA
size: few
DNA: TGCGCCAGCAGCCAAGCAGAGGGGGGCGGGGAGCTGTTTTTT
CDR3: CASSQAEGGGELFF

V: TRBV20-1
J: TRBJ2-3
D: NA
size: NA
DNA: TGCAGTGCTAGTTCGGTTAACACGGATACGCAGTATTTT
CDR3: CSASSVNTDTQYF

V: TRBV5-1
J: TRBJ2-3
D: NA
size: few
DNA: TGCGCCAGCAGCTTGGCCCTGGGCGGGTCAGATACGCAGTATTTT
CDR3: CASSLALGGSDTQYF

V: TRBV5-1
J: TRBJ1-2
D: NA
size: few
DNA: TGCGCCAGCACCTCGGGCCTTGGGGGCTACACCTTC
CDR3: CASTSGLGGYTF

V: TRBV3-1
J: TRBJ2-5
D: NA
size: NA
DNA: TGTGCCAGCAGCCAAGATAGGGTTGATGAGACCCAGTACTTC
CDR3: CASSQDRVDETQYF

V: TRBV5-6
J: TRBJ2-2
D: NA
size: many
DNA: TGTGCCAGCAGCTTAGGACCCACCGGGGAGCTGTTTTTT
CDR3: CASSLGPTGELFF

V: TRBV5-1
J: TRBJ1-1
D: NA
size: NA
DNA: TGCGCCAGCGGCTCCGAAGCTGAAGCTTTCTTT
CDR3: CASGSEAEAFF

V: TRBV29-1
J: TRBJ2-5
D: NA
size: NA
DNA: TGCAGCGTTGTGTGGGGATCAGCTGGCGAGACCCAGTACTTC
CDR3: CSVVWGSAGETQYF

V: TRBV20-1
J: TRBJ2-1
D: TRBD2
size: NA
DNA: TGCAGTGCTAGAGACTTAGCGGGGGGGTCTTACAATGAGCAGTTCTTC
CDR3: CSARDLAGGSYNEQFF

V: TRBV7-9
J: TRBJ1-4
D: NA
size: many
DNA: TGTGCCAGCAGCCGAGGGGGGGATAATGAAAAACTGTTTTTT
CDR3: CASSRGGDNEKLFF

V: TRBV9
J: TRBJ1-2
D: TRBD1
size: NA
DNA: TGTGCCAGCAGCCCTAACCTCCGGGACAGGGGGCTTCGTGGCTACACCTTC
CDR3: CASSPNLRDRGLRGYTF

V: TRBV11-1
J: TRBJ1-4
D: TRBD1
size: many
DNA: TGTGCCAGCAGCCCCCAATCTCCAGGGGGCTCTACGGGAGCTAATGAAAAACTGTTTTTT
CDR3: CASSPQSPGGSTGANEKLFF

V: TRBV19
J: TRBJ2-2
D: NA
size: few
DNA: TGTGCCAGTTATGGACTTACGAACACCGGGGAGCTGTTTTTT
CDR3: CASYGLTNTGELFF

V: TRBV6-1
J: TRBJ2-1
D: NA
size: NA
DNA: TGTGCCAGCAGGCGGGAGTACAGGGGTTCCGATGAGCAGTTCTTC
CDR3: CASRREYRGSDEQFF

V: TRBV9
J: TRBJ2-7
D: NA
size: NA
DNA: TGTGCCAGCAGCCCGGATAATCGAGAGCAGTACTTC
CDR3: CASSPDNREQYF

V: TRBV12-3/TRBV12-4
J: TRBJ2-5
D: TRBD2
size: many
DNA: TGTGCCAGCAGTTCTCGGGGGGGGGAGACCCAGTACTTC
CDR3: CASSSRGGETQYF

V: TRBV29-1
J: TRBJ1-2
D: NA
size: many
DNA: TGCAGCGCTGAGACTAACTATGGCTACACCTTC
CDR3: CSAETNYGYTF

V: TRBV5-1
J: TRBJ2-5
D: NA
size: NA
DNA: TGCGCCAGCAGCTTGGGGTTCGAGACCCAGTACTTC
CDR3: CASSLGFETQYF

V: TRBV5-6
J: TRBJ2-5
D: NA
size: NA
DNA: TGTGCCAGCAGCTTGGACAGGACCTGGGGAGAGACCCAGTACTTC
CDR3: CASSLDRTWGETQYF

V: TRBV14
J: TRBJ2-2
D: NA
size: few
DNA: TGTGCCAGCGGGGGGCAGTCGGACACCGGGGAGCTGTTTTTT
CDR3: CASGGQSDTGELFF

V: TRBV12-3/TRBV12-4
J: TRBJ1-1
D: NA
size: many
DNA: TGTGCCAGCAGTTGGGTAACGACTGAAGCTTTCTTT
CDR3: CASSWVTTEAFF

V: TRBV29-1
J: TRBJ2-7
D: NA
size: NA
DNA: TGCAGCGCCTGGTGGTCCTACGAGCAGTACTTC
CDR3: CSAWWSYEQYF

V: TRBV20-1
J: TRBJ2-3
D: TRBD2
size: NA
DNA: TGCAGTGCTAGAGATCTAAGCGGGAGGGCTGCCACAGATACGCAGTATTTT
CDR3: CSARDLSGRAATDTQYF

V: TRBV11-2
J: TRBJ2-3
D: NA
size: few
DNA: TGTGCCAGCAGCTTCCCGGGGAGGGGGCTGGAGGGGCAGTATTTT
CDR3: CASSFPGRGLEGQYF

V: TRBV15
J: TRBJ2-3
D: TRBD2
size: few
DNA: TGTGCCGCGGGGAGGGGAGGGACAGATACGCAGTATTTT
CDR3: CAAGRGGTDTQYF

V: TRBV5-1
J: TRBJ2-3
D: TRBD2
size: many
DNA: TGCGCCAGCAGGTTGACTAGCGGGGGTACTAGCACAGATACGCAGTATTTT
CDR3: CASRLTSGGTSTDTQYF

V: TRBV6-5
J: TRBJ2-5
D: NA
size: NA
DNA: TGTGCCAGCAGTTTCTCCACCTTCCAGGGGGGGGATCGGGAGACCCAGTACTTC
CDR3: CASSFSTFQGGDRETQYF

V: TRBV7-6
J: TRBJ1-5
D: TRBD1
size: NA
DNA: TGTGCCAGCAGCTTAGGGACAGGGGACGGGGGTCCCCAGCCCCAGCATTTT
CDR3: CASSLGTGDGGPQPQHF

V: TRBV5-1
J: TRBJ2-5
D: NA
size: few
DNA: TGCGCCAGCAGCTTGCCGCTGGCCCCCTGGGGCCAAGAGACCCAGTACTTC
CDR3: CASSLPLAPWGQETQYF